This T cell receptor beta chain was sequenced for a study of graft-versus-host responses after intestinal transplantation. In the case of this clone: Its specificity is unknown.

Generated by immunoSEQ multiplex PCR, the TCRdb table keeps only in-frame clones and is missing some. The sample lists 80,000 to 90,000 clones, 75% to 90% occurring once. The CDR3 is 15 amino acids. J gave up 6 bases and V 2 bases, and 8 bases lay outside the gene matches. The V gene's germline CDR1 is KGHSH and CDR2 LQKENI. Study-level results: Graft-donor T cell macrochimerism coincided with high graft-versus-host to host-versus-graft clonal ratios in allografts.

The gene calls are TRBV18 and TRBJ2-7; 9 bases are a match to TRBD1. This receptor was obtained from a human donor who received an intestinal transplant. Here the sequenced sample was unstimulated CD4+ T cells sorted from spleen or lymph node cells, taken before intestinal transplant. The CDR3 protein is CASSPSPGTGSEQYF. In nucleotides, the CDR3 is TGTGCCAGCTCACCAAGTCCCGGGACAGGGTCCGAGCAGTACTTC. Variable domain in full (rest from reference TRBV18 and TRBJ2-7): NAGVMQNPRHLVRRRGQEARLRCSPMKGHSHVYWYRQLPEEGLKFMVYLQKENIIDESGMPKERFSAEFPKEGPSILRIQQVVRGDSAAYFCASSPSPGTGSEQYFGPGTRLTVT.